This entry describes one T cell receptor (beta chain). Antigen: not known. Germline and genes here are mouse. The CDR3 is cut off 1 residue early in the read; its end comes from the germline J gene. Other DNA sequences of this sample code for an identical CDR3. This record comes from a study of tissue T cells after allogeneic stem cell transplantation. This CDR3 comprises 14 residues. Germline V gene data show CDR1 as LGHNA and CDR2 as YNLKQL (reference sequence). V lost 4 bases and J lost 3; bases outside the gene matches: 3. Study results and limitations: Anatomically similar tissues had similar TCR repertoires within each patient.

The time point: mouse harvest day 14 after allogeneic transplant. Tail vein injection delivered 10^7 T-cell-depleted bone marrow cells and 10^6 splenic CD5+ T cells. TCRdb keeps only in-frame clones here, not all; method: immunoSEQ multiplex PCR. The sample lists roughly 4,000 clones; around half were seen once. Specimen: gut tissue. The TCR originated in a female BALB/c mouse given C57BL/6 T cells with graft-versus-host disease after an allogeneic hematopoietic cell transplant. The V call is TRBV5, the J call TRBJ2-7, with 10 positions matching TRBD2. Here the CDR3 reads CASSPRDWGYEQYF. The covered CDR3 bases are TGTGCCAGCAGCCCCCGGGACTGGGGCTATGAACAGTAC.